The rows below give T cell receptor beta chains drawn from one sample of a study of blood T cell repertoires in COVID-19. Generated by immunoSEQ multiplex PCR, the TCRdb table keeps only in-frame clones and is missing some. The data hold roughly 35,000 clones, with 78% observed a single time. The sample taken for sequencing was peripheral blood. These receptors originate from a man aged 80 or over with acute or convalescent COVID-19. The CDR3 runs from the conserved cysteine through the conserved F or W. D genes are given only for firm matches. Where a row states a size, it is once, few, many or the class of an expanded clone; other rows omit it.

>.|TRBJ2-1|TRBD2|TRBV18
TGTGCCAGCTCACCAGCACAGCGGGGGGGCCTAAATGAGCAGTTCTTC
CASSPAQRGGLNEQFF
>few|TRBJ2-1|.|TRBV23-1
TGCGCCAGCAGTCAGGGCCTCCAGGGGAACAATGAGCAGTTCTTC
CASSQGLQGNNEQFF
>.|TRBJ2-3|.|TRBV12-5
TGTGCTAGTGGTCCCCCGGGCACAGATACGCAGTATTTT
CASGPPGTDTQYF
>.|TRBJ2-7|.|TRBV19
TGTGCCAGTAGTACCGGGGTTGTCGGATCCTACGAGCAGTACTTC
CASSTGVVGSYEQYF
>.|TRBJ1-1|TRBD1|TRBV2
TGTGCCAGCATGGGGGACAGGGTGAGCACTGAAGCTTTCTTT
CASMGDRVSTEAFF
>.|TRBJ2-7|.|TRBV5-1
TGCGCCAGCAGCCCCGTCAGCGGGTTCGACGAGCAGTACTTC
CASSPVSGFDEQYF
>.|TRBJ2-3|TRBD2|TRBV3-1/TRBV3-2
TGTGCCAGCAGCCTTCGGACTAGCGATACGCAGTATTTT
CASSLRTSDTQYF
>.|TRBJ1-5|TRBD1|TRBV29-1
TGCAGCGGGCGTGAAGGGGGCGACGGTCAGCCCCAGCATTTT
CSGREGGDGQPQHF
>.|TRBJ2-2|.|TRBV30
TGTGCCTGGATTGTTCAGCGTTCTACCGGGGAGCTGTTTTTT
CAWIVQRSTGELFF
>.|TRBJ1-5|.|TRBV11-2
TGTGCCAGCAGCTTAGAGCGAAATCAGCCCCAGCATTTT
CASSLERNQPQHF
>.|TRBJ1-1|.|TRBV4-1
TGCGCCAGCAGTTATGCGCAGAACACTGAAGCTTTCTTT
CASSYAQNTEAFF
>.|TRBJ2-1|TRBD2|TRBV2
TGTGCCAGCAGTGAAGTGCCCGGGGGGGCGTACAATGAGCAGTTCTTC
CASSEVPGGAYNEQFF
>.|TRBJ2-6|TRBD1|TRBV19
TGTGCCAGTAGTACTAAGCCCGGGACAGGTATTGGTGCTGGGGCCAACGTCCTGACTTTC
CASSTKPGTGIGAGANVLTF
>.|TRBJ1-4|.|TRBV9
TGTGCCAGCAGCGTAGATGGAGGGGTAGTTAATGAAAAACTGTTTTTT
CASSVDGGVVNEKLFF
>once|TRBJ2-7|.|TRBV18
TGTGCCAGCTCACCCACGGGGCGGGGTTCGGAGCAGTACTTC
CASSPTGRGSEQYF
>.|TRBJ1-5|.|TRBV2
TGTGCCAGCACTCTGGACAGCCTTAGCAATCAGCCCCAGCATTTT
CASTLDSLSNQPQHF
>.|TRBJ1-2|.|TRBV28
TGTGCCAGCAGAGTTGCGGCCGGCTATGGCTACACCTTC
CASRVAAGYGYTF
>.|TRBJ2-2|TRBD2|TRBV7-8
TGTGCCAGCAGCTTATCGGGGGGGAAGAACACCGGGGAGCTGTTTTTT
CASSLSGGKNTGELFF
>.|TRBJ2-1|TRBD2|TRBV4-1
TGCGCCAGCAGCCAACCTTTTCCGGGGGGGCGGTACAATGAGCAGTTCTTC
CASSQPFPGGRYNEQFF
>.|TRBJ2-4|.|TRBV6-5
TGTGCCAGCAGCCGGGACACTGAAAACATTCAGTACTTC
CASSRDTENIQYF
>few|TRBJ1-4|.|TRBV6-5
TGTGCCAGCAGAGGACAGAATGAAAAACTGTTTTTT
CASRGQNEKLFF
>.|TRBJ2-5|.|TRBV7-2
TGTGCCAGCAGCCTAGGTACCCAGGGAACCCAGTACTTC
CASSLGTQGTQYF
>.|TRBJ2-3|.|TRBV9
TGTGCCAGCAGTCCACAGTCGGGGGCAGATACGCAGTATTTT
CASSPQSGADTQYF
>once|TRBJ1-1|.|TRBV9
TGTGCCAGCGGACGGGAGGAGACTGAAGCTTTCTTT
CASGREETEAFF
>.|TRBJ2-2|TRBD1|TRBV6-5
TGTGCCAGCAGTTATTCTACAGGGGGTAATCCCGGGGAGCTGTTTTTT
CASSYSTGGNPGELFF
>.|TRBJ1-2|.|TRBV5-4
TGTGCCAGCAGCTCCCGTTGGGCCGACACTTCGCCCTCTGGCTACACCTTC
CASSSRWADTSPSGYTF
>.|TRBJ1-5|TRBD1|TRBV4-1
TGCGCCAGCAGCCAGGGGACAGGGGACGGCAATCAGCCCCAGCATTTT
CASSQGTGDGNQPQHF
>.|TRBJ2-5|.|TRBV30
TGTGCCTGGAGTTCGGACTACCCAGAGACCCAGTACTTC
CAWSSDYPETQYF
>.|TRBJ2-6|TRBD1|TRBV7-8
TGTGCCAGCCCTTCTAACAGGGGGAGGGGGGCCAACGTCCTGACTTTC
CASPSNRGRGANVLTF
>.|TRBJ2-3|TRBD2|TRBV2
TGTGCCAGCAGGTCCGGGACTAACTTCGGTACGCAGTATTTT
CASRSGTNFGTQYF
>.|TRBJ2-3|.|TRBV9
TGTGCCAGCAGCGTCGTGAGCACAGATACGCAGTATTTT
CASSVVSTDTQYF
>few|TRBJ1-6|.|TRBV28
TGTGCCAGCAGTTTAACCGGGGGTAATTCACCCCTCCACTTT
CASSLTGGNSPLHF
>.|TRBJ1-2|.|TRBV12-3/TRBV12-4
TGTGCCAGCAGTTTTAGCTATGGCTACACCTTC
CASSFSYGYTF
>.|TRBJ1-4|TRBD1|TRBV9
TGTGCCAGCAGCCCCCTGGGACAGGGGGGTGAAAAACTGTTTTTT
CASSPLGQGGEKLFF